This is a list of T cell receptor beta chains from one sample in a study of cytomegalovirus exposure and HLA in healthy donors. Clones were sequenced by immunoSEQ multiplex PCR, and TCRdb holds only the in-frame ones, with some missing. The table includes tens of thousands of clones, 95% detected once. The specimen sequenced was PBMCs. The receptor source for this set is a woman aged 18-29 years in good health and CMV-seronegative. The CDR3 runs from the conserved cysteine through the conserved F or W. The D gene is left open where the match is weak. Size tells how often a clone was seen (once, few, many) or the class of an expanded clone, and some rows leave it out.

V gene: TRBV7-8; D gene: TRBD1; J gene: TRBJ1-4; clone size: .; CDR3 length: 14; CDR3 DNA: TGTGCCAGCAGCTCCGGGACAGGGGAGGAAAAACTGTTTTTT; CDR3 protein: CASSSGTGEEKLFF
V gene: TRBV29-1; D gene: .; J gene: TRBJ1-2; clone size: .; CDR3 length: 14; CDR3 DNA: TGCAGCGTTGCTCCCCACTCAGGGGACTATGGCTACACCTTC; CDR3 protein: CSVAPHSGDYGYTF
V gene: TRBV4-3; D gene: TRBD1; J gene: TRBJ1-2; clone size: .; CDR3 length: 16; CDR3 DNA: TGCGCCAGCAGCCAAGACTTGGGCCAGGGGGACTATGGCTACACCTTC; CDR3 protein: CASSQDLGQGDYGYTF
V gene: TRBV15; D gene: .; J gene: TRBJ2-1; clone size: .; CDR3 length: 14; CDR3 DNA: TGTGCCACCAGGTACTCGGGTCCTCAATGGGAGCAGTTCTTC; CDR3 protein: CATRYSGPQWEQFF
V gene: TRBV18; D gene: .; J gene: TRBJ1-3; clone size: .; CDR3 length: 15; CDR3 DNA: TGTGCCAGCTCGCAAAACAGGGATTCTGGAAACACCATATATTTT; CDR3 protein: CASSQNRDSGNTIYF
V gene: TRBV21-1; D gene: .; J gene: TRBJ1-1; clone size: .; CDR3 length: 12; CDR3 DNA: TGTGCCAGCTCCAACACCTACACTGAAGCTTTCTTT; CDR3 protein: CASSNTYTEAFF
V gene: TRBV6-4; D gene: TRBD2; J gene: TRBJ2-1; clone size: .; CDR3 length: 16; CDR3 DNA: TGTGCCAGCAGTGCCGGACTAGCGGGGGGGCAAGATGAGCAGTTCTTC; CDR3 protein: CASSAGLAGGQDEQFF
V gene: TRBV30; D gene: .; J gene: TRBJ1-4; clone size: .; CDR3 length: 15; CDR3 DNA: TGTGCCTGGAGTGTAGGGGCAGGGGCTAATGAAAAACTGTTTTTT; CDR3 protein: CAWSVGAGANEKLFF
V gene: TRBV6-5; D gene: .; J gene: TRBJ2-4; clone size: .; CDR3 length: 13; CDR3 DNA: TGTGCCAGCAGTTATGTCCTGGGCAACATTCAGTACTTC; CDR3 protein: CASSYVLGNIQYF
V gene: TRBV7-9; D gene: TRBD2; J gene: TRBJ2-1; clone size: .; CDR3 length: 18; CDR3 DNA: TGTGCCAGCAGCTTAGTACTATCGCTAGCGGGCTCCTACAATGAGCAGTTCTTC; CDR3 protein: CASSLVLSLAGSYNEQFF
V gene: TRBV29-1; D gene: .; J gene: TRBJ1-1; clone size: .; CDR3 length: 12; CDR3 DNA: TGCAGCGTCCAGCGGAGGAACACTGAAGCTTTCTTT; CDR3 protein: CSVQRRNTEAFF
V gene: TRBV27; D gene: TRBD1; J gene: TRBJ1-5; clone size: .; CDR3 length: 16; CDR3 DNA: TGTGCCAGCAGACTGGGGGGGACAGGGGCCAATCAGCCCCAGCATTTT; CDR3 protein: CASRLGGTGANQPQHF
V gene: TRBV28; D gene: TRBD2; J gene: TRBJ2-7; clone size: .; CDR3 length: 14; CDR3 DNA: TGTGCCAGCAGGTTAGCGGGAGGAACCTACGAGCAGTACTTC; CDR3 protein: CASRLAGGTYEQYF
V gene: TRBV18; D gene: TRBD1; J gene: TRBJ1-1; clone size: .; CDR3 length: 17; CDR3 DNA: TGTGCCAGCTCACTGATCCAACCGACAGGGGCGAACACTGAAGCTTTCTTT; CDR3 protein: CASSLIQPTGANTEAFF
V gene: TRBV6-6; D gene: TRBD1; J gene: TRBJ2-5; clone size: .; CDR3 length: 14; CDR3 DNA: TGTGCCAGCAGTTACGGGACAGTCCAAGAGACCCAGTACTTC; CDR3 protein: CASSYGTVQETQYF
V gene: TRBV5-1; D gene: TRBD1; J gene: TRBJ2-1; clone size: .; CDR3 length: 14; CDR3 DNA: TGCGCCAGCAGCCGAATACAGGGGTCGAATGAGCAGTTCTTC; CDR3 protein: CASSRIQGSNEQFF
V gene: TRBV6-5; D gene: .; J gene: TRBJ1-1; clone size: .; CDR3 length: 15; CDR3 DNA: TGTGCCAGCAGGGCAGCAGGGGCGGTTCGCACTGAAGCTTTCTTT; CDR3 protein: CASRAAGAVRTEAFF
V gene: TRBV5-1; D gene: TRBD1; J gene: TRBJ2-5; clone size: once; CDR3 length: 13; CDR3 DNA: TGCGCCAGCAGCAGGGACAGGGAAGAGACCCAGTACTTC; CDR3 protein: CASSRDREETQYF
V gene: TRBV19; D gene: .; J gene: TRBJ2-1; clone size: .; CDR3 length: 14; CDR3 DNA: TGTGCCAGTAGTGCCGGAGCGACCTACAATGAGCAGTTCTTC; CDR3 protein: CASSAGATYNEQFF
V gene: TRBV7-2; D gene: TRBD1; J gene: TRBJ2-1; clone size: few; CDR3 length: 14; CDR3 DNA: TGTGCCAGCAGCCCCGGACAGGGCCACAATGAGCAGTTCTTC; CDR3 protein: CASSPGQGHNEQFF
V gene: TRBV7-9; D gene: .; J gene: TRBJ2-7; clone size: once; CDR3 length: 16; CDR3 DNA: TGTGCCAGCAGCTTAGCGGGGAGTGACACATCCTACGAGCAGTACTTC; CDR3 protein: CASSLAGSDTSYEQYF
V gene: TRBV7-9; D gene: TRBD1; J gene: TRBJ2-7; clone size: .; CDR3 length: 15; CDR3 DNA: TGTGCCAGCAGCTTAGGGATGATGACAGGGGACGAGCAGTACTTC; CDR3 protein: CASSLGMMTGDEQYF
V gene: TRBV11-2; D gene: TRBD1; J gene: TRBJ1-6; clone size: .; CDR3 length: 14; CDR3 DNA: TGTGCCAGCAGCTACGGGACAGGGCACTCACCCCTCCACTTT; CDR3 protein: CASSYGTGHSPLHF
V gene: TRBV4-1; D gene: TRBD2; J gene: TRBJ2-3; clone size: .; CDR3 length: 19; CDR3 DNA: TGCGCCAGCAGCCAAGACTTCCGTCCGACTAGCGGATACACAGATACGCAGTATTTT; CDR3 protein: CASSQDFRPTSGYTDTQYF
V gene: TRBV28; D gene: .; J gene: TRBJ1-3; clone size: once; CDR3 length: 14; CDR3 DNA: TGTGCCAGCAGTGGGAGTTTTTTTCGTGACACCATATATTTT; CDR3 protein: CASSGSFFRDTIYF
V gene: TRBV27; D gene: TRBD1; J gene: TRBJ1-2; clone size: .; CDR3 length: 13; CDR3 DNA: TGTGCCAGCAGTTTCCCAGGGGGAAGAGGCTACACCTTC; CDR3 protein: CASSFPGGRGYTF
V gene: TRBV4-3; D gene: TRBD1; J gene: TRBJ2-7; clone size: .; CDR3 length: 15; CDR3 DNA: TGCGCCAGCAGCCACGCCCGGGACAGCGCCCGTGAGCAGTACTTC; CDR3 protein: CASSHARDSAREQYF
V gene: TRBV11-2; D gene: .; J gene: TRBJ2-5; clone size: .; CDR3 length: 14; CDR3 DNA: TGTGCCAGCAGCCTCTCCAGGCCTCCGGAGACCCAGTACTTC; CDR3 protein: CASSLSRPPETQYF
V gene: TRBV20-1; D gene: TRBD1; J gene: TRBJ2-7; clone size: once; CDR3 length: 11; CDR3 DNA: TGCAGTGCTATACAGGGGTACGAGCAGTACTTC; CDR3 protein: CSAIQGYEQYF
V gene: TRBV28; D gene: TRBD1; J gene: TRBJ2-7; clone size: .; CDR3 length: 15; CDR3 DNA: TGTGCCAGCAGTTTATCCTCCGCAGGGGGCTACGAGCAGTACTTC; CDR3 protein: CASSLSSAGGYEQYF
V gene: TRBV19; D gene: TRBD1; J gene: TRBJ1-1; clone size: .; CDR3 length: 15; CDR3 DNA: TGTGCCAGTAGTATAGTCGGGACAGGGGACACTGAAGCTTTCTTT; CDR3 protein: CASSIVGTGDTEAFF
V gene: TRBV4-1; D gene: .; J gene: TRBJ1-4; clone size: .; CDR3 length: 15; CDR3 DNA: TGCGCCAGCAGCCGACCGGGGGGCCCGAATGAAAAACTGTTTTTT; CDR3 protein: CASSRPGGPNEKLFF
V gene: TRBV29-1; D gene: .; J gene: TRBJ1-3; clone size: .; CDR3 length: 13; CDR3 DNA: TGCAGCGTAGCACAGGGTGCTGGAAACACCATATATTTT; CDR3 protein: CSVAQGAGNTIYF
V gene: TRBV5-4; D gene: .; J gene: TRBJ1-2; clone size: .; CDR3 length: 13; CDR3 DNA: TGTGCCAGCAGCTCGACAGGAGTGGGTGGCTACACCTTC; CDR3 protein: CASSSTGVGGYTF
V gene: TRBV6-5; D gene: .; J gene: TRBJ1-3; clone size: .; CDR3 length: 12; CDR3 DNA: TGTGCCAGCAGGTCAGGGTATGGCACCATATATTTT; CDR3 protein: CASRSGYGTIYF
V gene: TRBV28; D gene: .; J gene: TRBJ1-5; clone size: .; CDR3 length: 13; CDR3 DNA: TGTGCCAGCAGTTCAGTCCGCAATCAGCCCCAGCATTTT; CDR3 protein: CASSSVRNQPQHF
V gene: TRBV6-5; D gene: TRBD1; J gene: TRBJ2-2; clone size: .; CDR3 length: 16; CDR3 DNA: TGTGCCAGCAGTTACCCCGGACAGGGAAACACCGGGGAGCTGTTTTTT; CDR3 protein: CASSYPGQGNTGELFF
V gene: TRBV4-1; D gene: .; J gene: TRBJ1-5; clone size: .; CDR3 length: 13; CDR3 DNA: TGCGCCAGCAGCCACCAGGACAATCAGCCCCAGCATTTT; CDR3 protein: CASSHQDNQPQHF
V gene: TRBV9; D gene: TRBD1; J gene: TRBJ2-2; clone size: .; CDR3 length: 15; CDR3 DNA: TGTGCCAGCAGCGTGACAGGGGGCACGACCGGGGAGCTGTTTTTT; CDR3 protein: CASSVTGGTTGELFF
V gene: TRBV2; D gene: TRBD1; J gene: TRBJ2-7; clone size: .; CDR3 length: 17; CDR3 DNA: TGTGCCAGCAGTGAGTCGGTAATGGGGACAGGGGGCTACGAGCAGTACTTC; CDR3 protein: CASSESVMGTGGYEQYF
V gene: TRBV4-1; D gene: .; J gene: TRBJ2-5; clone size: .; CDR3 length: 14; CDR3 DNA: TGCGCCAGCAGCCAGGGTCTGGGAGTAGAGACCCAGTACTTC; CDR3 protein: CASSQGLGVETQYF